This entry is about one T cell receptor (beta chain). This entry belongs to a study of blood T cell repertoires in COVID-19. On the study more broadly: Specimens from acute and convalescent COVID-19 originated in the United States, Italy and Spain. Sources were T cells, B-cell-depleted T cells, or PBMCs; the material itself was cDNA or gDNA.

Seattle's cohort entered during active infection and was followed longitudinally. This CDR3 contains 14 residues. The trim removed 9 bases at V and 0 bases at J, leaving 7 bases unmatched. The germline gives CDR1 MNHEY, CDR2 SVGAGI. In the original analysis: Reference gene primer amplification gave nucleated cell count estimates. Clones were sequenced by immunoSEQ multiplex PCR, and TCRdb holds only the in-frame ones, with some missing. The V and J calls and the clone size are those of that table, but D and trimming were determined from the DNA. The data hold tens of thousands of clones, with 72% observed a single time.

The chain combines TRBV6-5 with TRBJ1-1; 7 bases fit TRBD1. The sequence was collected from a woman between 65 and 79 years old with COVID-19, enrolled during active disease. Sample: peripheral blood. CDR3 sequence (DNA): TGTGCCAGTTCTGGAGGGGGCATGAACACTGAAGCTTTCTTT. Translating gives CASSGGGMNTEAFF.